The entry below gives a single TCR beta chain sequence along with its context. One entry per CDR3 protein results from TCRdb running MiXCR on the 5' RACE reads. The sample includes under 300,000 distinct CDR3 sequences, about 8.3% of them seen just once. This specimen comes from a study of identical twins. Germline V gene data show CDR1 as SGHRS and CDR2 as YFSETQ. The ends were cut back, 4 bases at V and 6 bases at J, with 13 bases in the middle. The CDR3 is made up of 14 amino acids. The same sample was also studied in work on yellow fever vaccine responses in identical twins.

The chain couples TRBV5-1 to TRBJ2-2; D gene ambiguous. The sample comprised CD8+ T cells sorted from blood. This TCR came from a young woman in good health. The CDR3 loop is CASSPEWGPGELFF. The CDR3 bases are TGCGCCAGCAGCCCGGAATGGGGTCCCGGGGAGCTGTTTTTT.